The entry below describes one T cell receptor beta chain. This clone was seen a single time. The target of this receptor is not known. No qualities accompany the bases; no much larger clone lies one base away. The data belong to a study of blood T cell repertoires in COVID-19 (dated by TCRdb to 2020 to 2022). Turning to the overall study: The collaborator samples originated in the United States, Italy and Spain and spanned the acute and convalescent phases of COVID-19. The material from the prospective study consisted of cDNA or gDNA derived from T cells, B-cell-depleted T cells, or PBMCs. Subjects who had been exposed to COVID-19, were actively infected with it, or had recovered from it provided the deeply sampled blood TCRbeta repertoires that made up the dataset. The repertoires were released in a freely available public database meant as a resource for research on the immune response to SARS-CoV-2. Samples came from the ongoing ImmuneRACE study (first 160 participants) plus 1,254 subjects from 6 global collaborators. A de-identified subject ID, COVID-19 status, age in years and sex were almost always included in the sample metadata. Where available, HLA class I and class II types were obtained from metadata supplied by the sample provider rather than from assay-based typing. What the research found in general, with its limitations: How much clinical and demographic metadata was included differed by source and by participant, and the metadata was provided uncurated.

TCRbeta CDR3 regions were amplified from genomic DNA using the immunoSEQ Assay, a bias-controlled multiplex PCR. The published analysis was carried out like this. The number of nucleated cells in each sample was estimated by amplification of reference gene primers within the assay. Sequence reads were collapsed and filtered to measure the absolute abundance of every unique TCRbeta CDR3 rearrangement. Productive Simpson clonality was computed per sample as the square root of Simpson's diversity index over productive rearrangements. TCRdb stores this immuneACCESS table with in-frame sequences only. Part of the clones is absent; in the studies checked, under half of the shortfall reflects unresolved V genes, and no reason is known for the rest. The D gene and trimming were derived from the DNA, and the V and J assignments and clone size from that table. In this sample the table shows about 150,000 clones, around 89% of which occur a single time. The top ten clones comprise roughly 15% of the sample.

Collaborating institutions collected whole blood in K2EDTA tubes following their own protocols. For TCRbeta analysis, collaborator samples were shipped as frozen whole blood, as isolated PBMCs, or as DNA extracted from either sample type. V loses 2 bases of germline sequence and J loses 5 bases, and the interval between the two ends is 12 bases. Counted from cysteine to phenylalanine, this CDR3 has 14 amino acids. The DNA shown is the 42-base CDR3, in frame from base 1. From the germline V gene, CDR1 is SGHVT and CDR2 is SQSDAQ. The receptor's source is a woman in her thirties or forties with acute or convalescent COVID-19. Source material: peripheral blood. The V and J segments used are TRBV7-4 and TRBJ2-5, with the D gene not confidently named. The sequence in DNA is TGTGCCAGCAGCTTAAGATTGTTCGAGGAGACCCAGTACTTC. Translation gives CASSLRLFEETQYF.